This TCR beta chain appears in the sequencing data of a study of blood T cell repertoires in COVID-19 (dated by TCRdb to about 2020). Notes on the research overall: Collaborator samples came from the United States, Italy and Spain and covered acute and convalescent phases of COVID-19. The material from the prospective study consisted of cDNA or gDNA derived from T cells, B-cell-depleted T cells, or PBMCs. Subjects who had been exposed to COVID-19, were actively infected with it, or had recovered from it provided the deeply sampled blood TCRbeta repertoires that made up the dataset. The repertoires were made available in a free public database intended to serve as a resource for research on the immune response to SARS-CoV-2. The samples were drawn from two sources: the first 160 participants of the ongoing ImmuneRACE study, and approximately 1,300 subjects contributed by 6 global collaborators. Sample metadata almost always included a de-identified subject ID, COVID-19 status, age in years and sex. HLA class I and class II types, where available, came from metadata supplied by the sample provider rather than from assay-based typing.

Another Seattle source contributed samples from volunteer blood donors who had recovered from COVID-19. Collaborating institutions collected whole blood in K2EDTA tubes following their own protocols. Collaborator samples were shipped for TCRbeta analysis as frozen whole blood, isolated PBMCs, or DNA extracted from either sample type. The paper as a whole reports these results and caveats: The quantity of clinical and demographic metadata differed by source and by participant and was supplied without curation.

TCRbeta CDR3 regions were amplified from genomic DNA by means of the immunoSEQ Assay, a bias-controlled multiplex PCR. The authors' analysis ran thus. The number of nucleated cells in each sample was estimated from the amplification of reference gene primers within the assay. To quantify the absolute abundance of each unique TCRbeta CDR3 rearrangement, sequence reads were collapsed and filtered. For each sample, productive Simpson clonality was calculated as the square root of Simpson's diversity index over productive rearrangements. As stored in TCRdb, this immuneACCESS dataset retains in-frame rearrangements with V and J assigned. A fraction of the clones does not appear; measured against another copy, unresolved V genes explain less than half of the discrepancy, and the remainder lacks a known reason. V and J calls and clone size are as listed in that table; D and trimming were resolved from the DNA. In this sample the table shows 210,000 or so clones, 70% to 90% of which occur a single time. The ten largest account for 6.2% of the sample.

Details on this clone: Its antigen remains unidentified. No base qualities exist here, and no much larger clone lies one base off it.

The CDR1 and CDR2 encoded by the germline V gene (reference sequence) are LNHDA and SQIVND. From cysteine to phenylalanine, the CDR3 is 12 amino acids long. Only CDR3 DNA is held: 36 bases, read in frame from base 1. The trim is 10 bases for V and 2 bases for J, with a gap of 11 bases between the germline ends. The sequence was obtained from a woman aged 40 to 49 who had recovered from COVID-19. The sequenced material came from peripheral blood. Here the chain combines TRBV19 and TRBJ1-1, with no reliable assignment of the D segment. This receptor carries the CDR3 CATLSFNTEAFF. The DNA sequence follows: TGTGCCACCCTAAGTTTCAACACTGAAGCTTTCTTT.